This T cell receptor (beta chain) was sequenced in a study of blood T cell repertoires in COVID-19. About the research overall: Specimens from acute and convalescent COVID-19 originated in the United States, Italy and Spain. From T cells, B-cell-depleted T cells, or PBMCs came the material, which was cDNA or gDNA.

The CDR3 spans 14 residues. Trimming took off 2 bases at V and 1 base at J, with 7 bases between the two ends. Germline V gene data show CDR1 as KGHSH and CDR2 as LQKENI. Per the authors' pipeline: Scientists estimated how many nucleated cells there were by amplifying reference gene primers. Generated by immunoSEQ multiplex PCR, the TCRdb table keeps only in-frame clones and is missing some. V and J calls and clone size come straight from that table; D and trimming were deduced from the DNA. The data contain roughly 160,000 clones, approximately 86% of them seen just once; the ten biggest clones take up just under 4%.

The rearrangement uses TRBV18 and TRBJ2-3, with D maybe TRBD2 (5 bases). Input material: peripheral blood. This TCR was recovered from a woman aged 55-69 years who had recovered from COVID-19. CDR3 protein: CASSPAEGTDTQYF. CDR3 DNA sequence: TGTGCCAGCTCACCAGCGGAGGGCACAGATACGCAGTATTTT.